A single sample is the source of the 24 T cell receptor beta chains below, sequenced in a study of blood T cell repertoires in COVID-19. The method was immunoSEQ multiplex PCR; TCRdb's version includes in-frame clones alone and lacks a portion of them. The repertoire holds around 100,000 clones, with around 92% as singletons. The sequenced sample consisted of peripheral blood. The receptors were sampled from a man between 18 and 35 years old with acute or convalescent COVID-19.

The genes are TRBV2 and TRBJ1-1; 8 bases align to TRBD1. J was trimmed by 3 bases and V by 8 bases; bases with no gene match: 11. Per germline, CDR1 SNHLY and CDR2 FYNNEI. The CDR3 is 15 amino acids. CDR3 DNA: TGTGCCAGCTGGACAGGGTACAGCCAGGACACTGAAGCTTTCTTT. This gives the protein CASWTGYSQDTEAFF.

The chain combines TRBV18 with TRBJ2-3; TRBD2 agrees at 9 bases. This CDR3 spans 17 amino acids. The germline V gene encodes CDR1 KGHSH and CDR2 LQKENI. Unmatched junction bases numbered 9, after V lost 0 bases and J lost 5 bases. The CDR3 DNA is TGTGCCAGCTCACCACCGTTGGTAGCGGGGGCTCTAGATACGCAGTATTTT. Translating it yields CASSPPLVAGALDTQYF.

The chain uses TRBV29-1 and TRBJ2-5; 8 nucleotides match TRBD2. The germline gives CDR1 SQVTM, CDR2 ANQGSEA. V shed 5 bases, J shed 1 base, and the junction held 6 bases outside the gene matches. This CDR3 is 14 amino acids long. For the CDR3, the DNA is TGCAGCGTTCCGGGACTAGTTCTCCAAGAGACCCAGTACTTC. Amino acid sequence: CSVPGLVLQETQYF.

This rearrangement joins TRBV19 to TRBJ2-3; 7 bases agree with TRBD1. The germline CDR1 and CDR2 sequences are LNHDA and SQIVND (reference sequence). The CDR3 extends over 15 amino acids. The J segment lost 1 base and the V segment lost 5 bases, leaving 6 bases of the junction unmatched. CDR3 amino acids: CASSADRVGTDTQYF. DNA of the CDR3: TGTGCCAGTAGTGCTGACAGGGTCGGCACAGATACGCAGTATTTT.

This chain connects TRBV3-1 (or the pseudogene TRBV3-2) to TRBJ1-5; D possibly corresponds to TRBD1 (6 bases). Trimming cost V 5 bases and J 2 bases, with 7 bases left between them. Germline V CDR1 and CDR2: LGHDT, YNNKEL (reference sequence). There are 13 residues in the CDR3. CDR3 DNA sequence: TGTGCCAGCAGCGCAGGGGGCAATCAGCCCCAGCATTTT. It specifies CASSAGGNQPQHF.

Here the CDR3 reads CASSKWRDRGNKDTQYF. DNA of the CDR3: TGTGCCAGTAGTAAATGGCGGGACAGGGGTAACAAAGATACGCAGTATTTT. The genes are TRBV19 and TRBJ2-3; 10 nucleotides match TRBD1. Germline V gene sequence: CDR1 LNHDA, CDR2 SQIVND (reference sequence). V was clipped by 4 bases and J by 5 bases; unmatched bases: 12. The CDR3 covers 17 residues. Combining the CDR3 with reference TRBV19 and TRBJ2-3 gives the whole variable domain DGGITQSPKYLFRKEGQNVTLSCEQNLNHDAMYWYRQDPGQGLRLIYYSQIVNDFQKGDIAEGYSVSREKKESFPLTVTSAQKNPTAFYLCASSKWRDRGNKDTQYFGPGTRLTVL.

This clone was counted once. The chain joins TRBV5-1 to TRBJ2-2, with D unclear. In germline, CDR1 is SGHRS, CDR2 YFSETQ. This CDR3 has 15 residues. V dropped 0 bases and J dropped 3 bases, with 9 bases sitting between them. CDR3 DNA sequence: TGCGCCAGCAGCTTGGCCCACAGTGACACCGGGGAGCTGTTTTTT. Translating gives CASSLAHSDTGELFF.

The chain employs TRBV11-3 and TRBJ1-1, with D uncertain. Germline V gene sequence: CDR1 SGHNT, CDR2 YENEEA. The CDR3 covers 14 residues. V was shortened by 5 bases and J by 2 bases, with 12 bases between the two germline ends. This chain's CDR3 is CASSPSGTNTEAFF. CDR3 coding DNA: TGTGCCAGCAGCCCCAGTGGCACCAACACTGAAGCTTTCTTT.

J is TRBJ1-1 and V is TRBV6-5; no reliable D call. The CDR3 length is 13 residues. Trimming stripped 6 bases from V and 3 bases from J, with 11 bases between. The germline gives CDR1 MNHEY, CDR2 SVGAGI. CDR3 amino acids: CASSSRGYTEAFF. The DNA of the CDR3 is TGTGCCAGCAGCAGCCGAGGGTACACTGAAGCTTTCTTT.

The rearrangement links TRBV7-9 to TRBJ1-1; TRBD1 matches 7 bases. The CDR3 length is 15 residues. The V gene's germline CDR1 is SEHNR and CDR2 FQNEAQ (reference sequence). V lost 4 bases and J lost 1; bases outside the gene matches: 6. The CDR3 sequence: CASSSWTGRNTEAFF. The CDR3 DNA is TGTGCCAGCAGCTCCTGGACAGGCCGGAACACTGAAGCTTTCTTT.

The CDR3 region has the DNA TGTGCCAGTTTCTCCAGGTCCTCTGGGGCCAACGTCCTGACTTTC. It is translated as CASFSRSSGANVLTF. The chain couples TRBV6-5 to TRBJ2-6; D unresolved. The V and J ends lost 9 bases and 0 bases respectively, with 12 bases between them. The CDR3 runs to 15 residues. Germline V CDR1 and CDR2: MNHEY, SVGAGI.

Note on this clone: This sample includes further DNA sequences coding for the same CDR3. The chain combines TRBV12-3 or TRBV12-4 with TRBJ1-1; 7 bases match TRBD1. The CDR3 contains 12 residues. V trimming: 6 bases; J trimming: 5 bases; junction bases outside the gene matches: 3. CDR3 bases: TGTGCCAGCAGCCCCAGGGGGACTGAAGCTTTCTTT. Amino acids: CASSPRGTEAFF.

This clone was counted a single time. The J gene is TRBJ1-5, the V gene TRBV5-6, with 8 bases matching TRBD1. V dropped 3 bases and J dropped 6; count of bases not matched to a gene: 5. CDR1 SGHDT and CDR2 YYEEEE come from the germline V gene. This CDR3 has 14 amino acids. The CDR3, as DNA: TGTGCCAGCAGCTGGGGACAGGAGGGTCAGCCCCAGCATTTT. Protein sequence: CASSWGQEGQPQHF.

This clone was observed a single time. This chain links TRBV30 with TRBJ1-6; D possibly corresponds to TRBD1 (5 bases). The CDR3 is 17 residues long. The germline CDR1 and CDR2 sequences are GTSNPN and SVGIG (reference sequence). V was cut by 0 bases and J by 0 bases, with 12 bases left in between. CDR3 amino acids: CAWSVRQFSSYNSPLHF. The CDR3 nucleotides are TGTGCCTGGAGTGTACGACAGTTCAGCTCCTATAATTCACCCCTCCACTTT.

The rearrangement links TRBV6-5 to TRBJ1-5; D is unclear. V shed 7 bases and J shed 1 base, with 11 bases lying between them. The CDR3 runs to 14 residues. Germline CDR1 MNHEY, CDR2 SVGAGI. CDR3 bases: TGTGCCAGCACGAGGGCGGACAGCAATCAGCCCCAGCATTTT. Protein product: CASTRADSNQPQHF.

The V gene is TRBV10-2, the J gene TRBJ2-7, with D maybe TRBD1 (6 bases). Germline lookup yields CDR1 WSHSY and CDR2 SAAADI. CDR3 length: 14 amino acids. V gave up 4 bases and J gave up 2 bases, with 12 bases separating them. CDR3 region: CASSVTGTTYEQYF. CDR3 sequence (DNA): TGCGCCAGCAGTGTCACAGGGACCACCTACGAGCAGTACTTC.

The chain links TRBV13 to TRBJ2-2; 7 bases map to TRBD2. V was pared by 5 bases and J by 2 bases, with 5 bases of the junction left unmatched. The CDR3 totals 15 residues. CDR1 and CDR2 (germline): PRHDT, FYEKMQ (reference sequence). The CDR3 DNA follows: TGTGCCAGCAGCCTAACTAGCGCTAACACCGGGGAGCTGTTTTTT. Encoded protein: CASSLTSANTGELFF. Drawing the rest from reference TRBV13 and TRBJ2-2, the complete variable domain is AAGVIQSPRHLIKEKRETATLKCYPIPRHDTVYWYQQGPGQDPQFLISFYEKMQSDKGSIPDRFSAQQFSDYHSELNMSSLELGDSALYFCASSLTSANTGELFFGEGSRLTVL.

The CDR3 bases are TGCGCCAGCAGTCCGACTAGCGGCAGCACAGATACGCAGTATTTT. Translating gives CASSPTSGSTDTQYF. The V call is TRBV4-1, the J call TRBJ2-3; 9 nucleotides match TRBD2. The germline gives CDR1 MGHRA, CDR2 YSYEKL. This CDR3 has 15 amino acids. The junction had 4 bases not matched to a gene; V was cut back by 6 bases and J by 0 bases.

The chain has TRBV19 and TRBJ2-3; 7 bases line up with TRBD1. CDR3 length: 14 amino acids. Trimming at V came to 2 bases and at J to 5 bases, leaving 4 bases not matched to a gene. The germline gives CDR1 LNHDA, CDR2 SQIVND (reference sequence). The CDR3, as DNA: TGTGCCAGTAGTATAAGACAGGGTGGAGATACGCAGTATTTT. It is translated as CASSIRQGGDTQYF.

The chain is built from TRBV11-3 and TRBJ2-2; 7 positions agree with TRBD1. This CDR3 spans 17 amino acids. V dropped 0 bases and J dropped 6; count of bases not matched to a gene: 10. The germline V gene has CDR1 SGHNT and CDR2 YENEEA. CDR3 in amino acids: CASSLDLSDRAAGELFF. The CDR3 DNA is TGTGCCAGCAGCTTAGATCTCTCTGACAGGGCGGCCGGGGAGCTGTTTTTT. Looking up the rest from reference TRBV11-3 and TRBJ2-2 gives the full variable domain: EAGVVQSPRYKIIEKKQPVAFWCNPISGHNTLYWYLQNLGQGPELLIRYENEEAVDDSQLPKDRFSAERLKGVDSTLKIQPAELGDSAVYLCASSLDLSDRAAGELFFGEGSRLTVL.

The V and J genes are TRBV19 and TRBJ2-1; TRBD1 matches at 9 bases. The CDR3 runs to 17 residues. CDR1 and CDR2 (germline): LNHDA, SQIVND (reference sequence). J gave up 2 bases and V 0 bases, and 5 bases lay outside the gene matches. CDR3 coding DNA: TGTGCCAGTAGTATAGACCCCGGGACAGGGCCCTACAATGAGCAGTTCTTC. Amino acid sequence: CASSIDPGTGPYNEQFF.

V usage is TRBV4-1 and J usage is TRBJ2-5; weak D call: TRBD2 (6 bases). The CDR3 contains 16 residues. The ends were cut back, 1 base at V and 1 base at J, with 13 bases in the middle. Germline-derived CDR1 and CDR2 are MGHRA and YSYEKL. CDR3 amino acids: CASSQVGGIPQETQYF. The CDR3, as DNA: TGCGCCAGCAGCCAAGTGGGGGGAATCCCCCAAGAGACCCAGTACTTC.

The chain has TRBV7-9 and TRBJ2-5, with D perhaps TRBD2 (6 bases). Per germline, CDR1 SEHNR and CDR2 FQNEAQ (reference sequence). Trimming shortened V by 4 bases and J by 4 bases, and 19 bases separated the two germline ends. This CDR3 is built from 16 residues. CDR3 region: CASSSPSALPGETQYF. As DNA, the CDR3 is TGTGCCAGCAGCTCCCCTAGCGCCCTACCGGGAGAGACCCAGTACTTC.

The CDR3 bases are TGTGCCAGCAGTGAATTACCTACGAAAACGTACGAGCAGTACTTC. As protein: CASSELPTKTYEQYF. The V gene is TRBV6-1, the J gene TRBJ2-7; no clear D gene. This CDR3 region has 15 residues. Trimming left V 2 bases short and J 4 bases short, with 15 bases between. Germline-derived CDR1 and CDR2 are MNHNS and SASEGT.